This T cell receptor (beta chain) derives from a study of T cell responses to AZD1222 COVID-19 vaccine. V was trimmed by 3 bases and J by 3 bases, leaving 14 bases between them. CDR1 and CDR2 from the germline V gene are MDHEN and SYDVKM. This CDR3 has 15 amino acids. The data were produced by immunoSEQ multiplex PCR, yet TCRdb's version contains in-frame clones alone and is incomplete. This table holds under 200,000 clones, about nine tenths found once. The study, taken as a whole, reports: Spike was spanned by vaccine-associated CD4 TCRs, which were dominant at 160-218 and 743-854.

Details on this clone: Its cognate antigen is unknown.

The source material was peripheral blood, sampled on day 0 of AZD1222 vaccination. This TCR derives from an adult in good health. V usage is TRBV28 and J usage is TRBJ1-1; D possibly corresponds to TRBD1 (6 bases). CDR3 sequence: CASSFRTVPHTEAFF. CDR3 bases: TGTGCCAGCAGTTTTCGGACAGTTCCCCACACTGAAGCTTTCTTT.